This passage covers 27 T cell receptor beta chains from one sample sequenced in a study of cytomegalovirus exposure and HLA in healthy donors. Clones were read by immunoSEQ multiplex PCR, and TCRdb kept only the in-frame ones, dropping some. The sample includes about 160,000 clones, 88% of them seen just once. The sequenced sample was PBMCs. Receptors were obtained from a man between 18 and 29 years old in good health and CMV-seronegative.

The genes are TRBV11-3 and TRBJ1-1, with 7 positions matching TRBD1. Trimming cost V 1 base and J 8 bases; bases outside gene matches: 4. Looked up from germline, CDR1 is SGHNT and CDR2 is YENEEA. The CDR3 covers 13 residues. In DNA form, the CDR3 reads TGTGCCAGCAGCTTAGGGTACAGGGGCGAAGCTTTCTTT. Protein product: CASSLGYRGEAFF.

This chain links TRBV14 with TRBJ2-5; D is perhaps TRBD1 (5 bases). CDR1 and CDR2 (germline): SGHDN, FVKESK. CDR3 size: 16 residues. V lost 0 bases and J lost 5, with 16 bases in between. Written as DNA, the CDR3 is TGTGCCAGCAGCCAAGAAGAGCAGGGCTGGGTGGAGACCCAGTACTTC. As protein: CASSQEEQGWVETQYF.

The chain carries TRBV6-6 and TRBJ2-6; no reliable D call. The V end was cut by 5 bases, the J end by 4 bases, with 9 bases between. This CDR3 has 14 amino acids. In germline, CDR1 is MNHNY, CDR2 SVGAGI (reference sequence). CDR3 residues: CASSASGGANVLTF. CDR3 coding DNA: TGTGCCAGCAGTGCTAGTGGGGGGGCCAACGTCCTGACTTTC.

The V and J genes are TRBV12-5 and TRBJ1-2; possibly TRBD1 for D (5 bases). V shed 4 bases and J shed 2 bases, with 11 bases lying between them. The CDR3 contains 14 residues. Germline assignment: CDR1 LGHNT and CDR2 FRNRAP. The CDR3 spells CASGSYGGNYGYTF. DNA of the CDR3: TGTGCTAGTGGTTCCTACGGGGGAAACTATGGCTACACCTTC.

The chain's CDR3 is CASSSLRVQPQHF. The CDR3 coding sequence is TGTGCCAGTAGTTCCTTACGGGTACAGCCCCAGCATTTT. The chain uses TRBV19 and TRBJ1-5; D ambiguous. The CDR3 consists of 13 residues. With 5 bases removed from V and 7 bases from J, the gap between germline ends came to 12 bases. CDR1 is LNHDA, CDR2 SQIVND, per germline (reference sequence).

In DNA form, the CDR3 reads TGCGCCAGCAGCCCGGGACAGGGGATCTACGAGCAGTACTTC. This gives the protein CASSPGQGIYEQYF. The chain is built from TRBV5-1 and TRBJ2-7, with 10 bases aligning to TRBD1. The V and J ends lost 4 bases and 3 bases, in that order; junction bases with no gene match: 4. From germline, CDR1 is SGHRS and CDR2 YFSETQ. The CDR3 is 14 residues long.

The rearrangement links TRBV11-1 to TRBJ2-1, with a weak D call TRBD2 (7 bases). CDR3 length: 15 residues. Germline V CDR1 and CDR2: SGHAT, FQDESV (reference sequence). The ends were cut back, 1 base at V and 6 bases at J, with 13 bases in the middle. The CDR3 protein is CASSLVRGLGNEQFF. As DNA, the CDR3 is TGTGCCAGCAGCTTAGTGCGGGGGCTGGGCAATGAGCAGTTCTTC. Drawing the rest from reference TRBV11-1 and TRBJ2-1, the complete variable domain is EAEVAQSPRYKITEKSQAVAFWCDPISGHATLYWYRQILGQGPELLVQFQDESVVDDSQLPKDRFSAERLKGVDSTLKIQPAELGDSAMYLCASSLVRGLGNEQFFGPGTRLTVL.

This clone has more than one count but fewer than ten. The genes are TRBV4-2 and TRBJ2-7, with 11 bases that match TRBD2. This CDR3 is 15 amino acids long. V gave up 3 bases and J gave up 3 bases; unmatched junction bases: 4. CDR1 is LGHNA and CDR2 is YNFKEQ in the germline V gene. The CDR3: CASSQGTSGNYEQYF. The CDR3 region has the DNA TGTGCCAGCAGCCAGGGGACTAGCGGTAACTACGAGCAGTACTTC.

The rearrangement uses TRBV11-2 and TRBJ2-5, with 8 nucleotides matching TRBD1. The CDR3 sequence is 15 residues long. Trimming at V came to 1 base and at J to 3 bases, leaving 4 bases not matched to a gene. CDR1 and CDR2 (germline): SGHAT, FQNNGV. The CDR3, as DNA: TGTGCCAGCAGCTTAGGCGGACAGGGAAAAGAGACCCAGTACTTC. It codes for CASSLGGQGKETQYF.

V gene TRBV10-1 combines with J gene TRBJ1-1, with 8 bases identical to TRBD1. The CDR3 consists of 15 residues. V shed 6 bases, J shed 4 bases, and the junction held 10 bases outside the gene matches. Germline V lookup: CDR1 WNHNN, CDR2 SYGVQD (reference sequence). CDR3 loop: CASRINPGGPTEAFF. For the CDR3, the DNA is TGCGCCAGCAGAATTAACCCAGGGGGCCCCACTGAAGCTTTCTTT.

The CDR3 sequence: CASSEKGESRTEAFF. The CDR3, as DNA: TGTGCCAGCAGTGAAAAGGGGGAAAGTCGGACTGAAGCTTTCTTT. The chain carries TRBV6-1 and TRBJ1-1, with D possibly being TRBD1 (6 bases). The CDR3 is made up of 15 amino acids. Germline CDR1 reads MNHNS; CDR2 reads SASEGT. V lost 2 bases, J lost 5 bases, and 15 bases lay in between.

This chain joins TRBV4-1 and TRBJ1-2, with a possible D match to TRBD1 (6 bases). Germline CDR1 and CDR2: MGHRA and YSYEKL. V was cut by 0 bases and J by 8 bases, with 16 bases left in between. This CDR3 has 15 residues. CDR3 in amino acids: CASSQDPQGDLGYTF. CDR3 bases: TGCGCCAGCAGCCAAGATCCACAGGGTGACTTAGGCTACACCTTC.

This chain joins TRBV19 and TRBJ1-2, with a tentative D call TRBD1 (6 bases). Deletions cut 3 bases from V and 3 bases from J, with 17 bases between. Germline V gene lookup returns CDR1 LNHDA and CDR2 SQIVND (reference sequence). CDR3 size: 16 residues. CDR3 DNA sequence: TGTGCCAGTAGTATCGTCTCAGGGACAAGCTACTATGGCTACACCTTC. Translation: CASSIVSGTSYYGYTF.

This sequence joins TRBV11-2 and TRBJ2-1; 10 bases align to TRBD2. The germline gives CDR1 SGHAT, CDR2 FQNNGV. The CDR3 is 15 amino acids. Trimming cost V 5 bases and J 2 bases; bases outside gene matches: 3. This CDR3 reads CASSRGLATYNEQFF. DNA of the CDR3: TGTGCCAGCAGCCGGGGACTAGCGACCTACAATGAGCAGTTCTTC.

The rearrangement joins TRBV5-1 to TRBJ1-5, with unresolved D. Trimming stripped 4 bases from V and 5 bases from J, with 13 bases between. The CDR3 has 14 residues. Germline V gives CDR1 SGHRS, CDR2 YFSETQ. The CDR3: CASSPSPTDQPQHF. The CDR3 DNA follows: TGCGCCAGCAGCCCAAGCCCAACAGATCAGCCCCAGCATTTT.

The gene calls are TRBV5-1 and TRBJ2-5, with D possibly matching TRBD2 (6 bases). Germline-derived CDR1 and CDR2 are SGHRS and YFSETQ. The CDR3 runs 16 residues. V was pared by 0 bases and J by 5 bases, with 17 bases between. DNA of the CDR3: TGCGCCAGCAGCTTGGCCGGGAGAAGCTCGTGGGAGACCCAGTACTTC. The encoded protein is CASSLAGRSSWETQYF.

V usage is TRBV7-9 and J usage is TRBJ1-1, with 7 bases that match TRBD1. Germline CDR1 reads SEHNR; CDR2 reads FQNEAQ (reference sequence). V was pared by 7 bases and J by 3 bases, with 11 bases of the junction left unmatched. This CDR3 is built from 15 residues. This CDR3 reads CASTLRTGRDTEAFF. CDR3 nucleotides: TGTGCCAGCACCCTAAGGACAGGACGGGACACTGAAGCTTTCTTT.

The genes are TRBV7-9 and TRBJ1-5; 7 bases match TRBD1. Germline values: CDR1 SEHNR, CDR2 FQNEAQ (reference sequence). After removal of 7 bases from V and 7 bases from J, the junction contained 4 bases not matched to a gene. The CDR3 has 12 residues. The CDR3 spells CASTVDRQPQHF. CDR3 bases: TGTGCCAGCACGGTGGACAGGCAGCCCCAGCATTTT.

This rearrangement joins TRBV7-9 to TRBJ1-6; maybe TRBD1 (5 bases). CDR1 is SEHNR and CDR2 is FQNEAQ in the germline V gene (reference sequence). Trimming shortened V by 5 bases and J by 4 bases, and 15 bases separated the two germline ends. This CDR3 is built from 16 residues. CDR3 residues: CASSAGPEKYNSPLHF. The CDR3, as DNA: TGTGCCAGCAGCGCGGGACCCGAGAAGTATAATTCACCCCTCCACTTT.

The rearrangement joins TRBV11-2 to TRBJ2-5; TRBD1 matches at 9 bases. CDR1 is SGHAT and CDR2 is FQNNGV in the germline V gene. J gave up 2 bases and V 5 bases, and 6 bases lay outside the gene matches. CDR3 size: 15 residues. The CDR3 DNA sequence: TGTGCCAGCAGCATAAACAGGGGGCATCAAGAGACCCAGTACTTC. Its translation is CASSINRGHQETQYF. Full variable domain (outside the CDR3, taken from reference TRBV11-2 and TRBJ2-5): EAGVAQSPRYKIIEKRQSVAFWCNPISGHATLYWYQQILGQGPKLLIQFQNNGVVDDSQLPKDRFSAERLKGVDSTLKIQPAKLEDSAVYLCASSINRGHQETQYFGPGTRLLVL.

This clone has only one observation. The chain uses TRBV7-2 and TRBJ1-3; D remains ambiguous. V lost 5 bases and J lost 8, with 19 bases in between. The length of the CDR3 is 15 residues. Germline CDR1 reads SGHTA; CDR2 reads FQGNSA. The CDR3 loop reads CASSPLRPREDTIYF. The CDR3 DNA reads TGTGCCAGCAGCCCCCTACGGCCCCGAGAGGACACCATATATTTT.

V gene TRBV6-1 combines with J gene TRBJ2-3, with 7 bases lining up with TRBD2. CDR3 length equals 17 residues. The ends lost 2 bases at V and 3 bases at J; junction bases unmatched: 11. The germline gives CDR1 MNHNS, CDR2 SASEGT. The CDR3 region is CASSEYGEGDVTDTQYF. CDR3 nucleotides: TGTGCCAGCAGTGAATACGGGGAGGGAGACGTGACAGATACGCAGTATTTT.

V usage is TRBV19 and J usage is TRBJ1-2, with D possibly TRBD1 on 6 matching bases. The CDR3 is 15 amino acids. Per the germline V gene, CDR1 is LNHDA and CDR2 is SQIVND (reference sequence). Trimming shortened V by 6 bases and J by 4 bases, and 18 bases separated the two germline ends. The DNA of the CDR3 is TGTGCCAGTAGGGAGATTGGACAGCCTATCTATGGCTACACCTTC. Protein sequence: CASREIGQPIYGYTF.

The gene calls are TRBV5-8 and TRBJ2-7, with 9 bases that match TRBD1. This CDR3 has 18 residues. The V gene end was trimmed by 0 bases and the J gene end by 5 bases; junction bases not matched to a gene: 15. In germline, CDR1 is SGHTS, CDR2 YDEGEE. The chain's CDR3 is CASSLVYGLGQGIDEQYF. CDR3 DNA: TGTGCCAGCAGCTTGGTCTACGGTCTTGGACAGGGGATAGACGAGCAGTACTTC. The full variable domain, with the rest looked up from reference TRBV5-8 and TRBJ2-7, is EAGVTQSPTHLIKTRGQQATLRCSPISGHTSVYWYQQALGLGLQFLLWYDEGEERNRGNFPPRFSGRQFPNYSSELNVNALELEDSALYLCASSLVYGLGQGIDEQYFGPGTRLTVT.

The gene calls are TRBV5-4 and TRBJ1-2; 10 nucleotides match TRBD1. The length of the CDR3 is 14 residues. The V gene's germline CDR1 is SGHNT and CDR2 YYREEE (reference sequence). Trimming removed 4 bases from V and 4 bases from J; junction bases left unmatched: 4. The CDR3 coding sequence is TGTGCCAGCAGCCCCCGGACAGGGGGCTATGGCTACACCTTC. Its translation is CASSPRTGGYGYTF.

This chain links TRBV6-1 with TRBJ2-7; TRBD1 aligns across 9 bases. V shed 8 bases and J 4 bases; nucleotides not matched to a gene: 3. The CDR3 is 12 residues long. Germline CDR1 reads MNHNS; CDR2 reads SASEGT. CDR3 residues: CASQGQGYEQYV. The CDR3 DNA reads TGTGCCAGCCAAGGACAGGGGTACGAGCAGTACGTC.

This chain links TRBV6-5 with TRBJ2-5, with TRBD2 identical over 8 bases. Germline CDR1 MNHEY, CDR2 SVGAGI. The CDR3 is made up of 14 amino acids. The V gene end was trimmed by 2 bases and the J gene end by 1 base; junction bases not matched to a gene: 0. In nucleotides, the CDR3 is TGTGCCAGCAGTTACGGACTAGCCCAAGAGACCCAGTACTTC. Protein product: CASSYGLAQETQYF.